Only a few counts were recorded for the clone carrying this T cell receptor (beta chain). No treatment of any kind had been given to any patient before thyroid surgery. TCRdb reprocessed the PCR reads via MiXCR. The profile shows around 30,000 clones, under 25% of them singletons. This sample was taken from a study of metastatic and nonmetastatic thyroid tumors. As for the study in general: From malignant and benign thyroid patients, repertoires in blood and in tumor or nodule tissue were compared.

The germline CDR1 and CDR2 sequences are MDHEN and SYDVKM. Between the trimmed V and J ends, which lost 5 bases and 4 bases, there was a span of 3 bases. The CDR3 sequence is 11 residues long. The sequenced sample was blood. V usage is TRBV28 and J usage is TRBJ1-5; no definite D call. This clonotype was obtained from a female donor with papillary thyroid cancer or a benign thyroid nodule (not recorded which). Some clones in this sample may be carry-over from other donors' samples. DNA of the CDR3: TGTGCCAGCAGTCTAAATCAGCCCCAGCATTTT. Protein: CASSLNQPQHF.